This TCR beta chain emerged from a study of blood T cell repertoires in COVID-19. Across the whole study: COVID-19 samples collected from the United States, Italy and Spain covered acute and convalescent phases. PBMCs, B-cell-depleted T cells, or T cells provided the cDNA or gDNA that made up the material.

In the original analysis: By means of reference gene primer amplification, nucleated cell counts were estimated. Measured with immunoSEQ multiplex PCR; TCRdb has only the in-frame clones, and not every one. V and J calls and clone size are those listed in that table; D and trimming were worked out from the DNA. Found here are approximately 60,000 clones, almost 85% of them singletons; the top ten hold more than 7.5%. V was clipped by 11 bases and J by 2 bases; unmatched bases: 13. Germline loops: CDR1 ENHRY, CDR2 SYGVKD. This CDR3 is built from 15 residues. The origin of this receptor is a woman aged 80 or over with acute or convalescent COVID-19. The gene calls are TRBV10-3 and TRBJ2-3; 7 nucleotides line up with TRBD2. Sample: peripheral blood. The CDR3 nucleotides read TGTGCCGTTCGACGAGCGGGGCGCAACACAGATACGCAGTATTTT. The encoded protein is CAVRRAGRNTDTQYF.